The rows below give T cell receptor beta chains drawn from one sample of a study of identical twins. TCRdb re-called the 5' RACE reads through MiXCR, storing one row per CDR3 protein. Here the sample spans over 500,000 distinct CDR3 sequences, about 20% being singletons. The sample was also linked to a second study, of T cells expressing NK-cell markers.

Specimen: CD4+ T cells sorted from blood. The receptors derive from a young woman in good health. CDR3s include the opening cysteine and the closing phenylalanine or tryptophan. The D gene is left open where the match is weak. A clone size is listed for some rows: how often the clone was seen (once, few, many), or a class if it is expanded.

clone size: NA
V gene: TRBV6-5
D gene: NA
J gene: TRBJ1-2
CDR3 protein: CASSYAGNYGYTF
CDR3 DNA: TGTGCCAGCAGTTACGCGGGGAACTATGGCTACACCTTC

clone size: NA
V gene: TRBV6-1
D gene: TRBD1
J gene: TRBJ2-1
CDR3 protein: CASSGSYRGDNEQFF
CDR3 DNA: TGTGCCAGCAGTGGTTCATACAGGGGAGACAATGAGCAGTTCTTC

clone size: NA
V gene: TRBV11-3
D gene: NA
J gene: TRBJ2-1
CDR3 protein: CASSPLTAVSYNEQFF
CDR3 DNA: TGTGCCAGCAGCCCCCTGACAGCAGTCTCCTACAATGAGCAGTTCTTC

clone size: many
V gene: TRBV9
D gene: NA
J gene: TRBJ1-1
CDR3 protein: CASSVTSRMNTEAFF
CDR3 DNA: TGTGCCAGCAGCGTAACGTCCCGCATGAACACTGAAGCTTTCTTT

clone size: NA
V gene: TRBV7-9
D gene: TRBD2
J gene: TRBJ2-1
CDR3 protein: CASSVVLAGERNEQFF
CDR3 DNA: TGTGCCAGCAGCGTCGTACTAGCGGGAGAAAGGAATGAGCAGTTCTTC

clone size: NA
V gene: TRBV3-1
D gene: TRBD2
J gene: TRBJ2-1
CDR3 protein: CASSQENGLAGGEQFF
CDR3 DNA: TGTGCCAGCAGCCAAGAGAATGGTCTGGCGGGGGGTGAGCAGTTCTTC

clone size: NA
V gene: TRBV3-1
D gene: TRBD2
J gene: TRBJ2-5
CDR3 protein: CASSQAGLAGAQYF
CDR3 DNA: TGTGCCAGCAGCCAAGCAGGGCTAGCGGGGGCCCAGTACTTC

clone size: many
V gene: TRBV20-1
D gene: TRBD2
J gene: TRBJ2-7
CDR3 protein: CSALAGGFGEQYF
CDR3 DNA: TGCAGTGCTCTAGCGGGGGGATTCGGCGAGCAGTACTTC

clone size: many
V gene: TRBV29-1
D gene: NA
J gene: TRBJ2-1
CDR3 protein: CSVEDRVNDEQFF
CDR3 DNA: TGCAGCGTTGAAGACAGGGTCAACGATGAGCAGTTCTTC

clone size: NA
V gene: TRBV7-2
D gene: NA
J gene: TRBJ2-5
CDR3 protein: CASSLVGTPKETQYF
CDR3 DNA: TGTGCCAGCAGCTTAGTCGGGACACCTAAAGAGACCCAGTACTTC

clone size: few
V gene: TRBV5-1
D gene: NA
J gene: TRBJ2-3
CDR3 protein: CASSPGLVTDTQYF
CDR3 DNA: TGCGCCAGCAGCCCGGGCCTAGTCACAGATACGCAGTATTTT

clone size: NA
V gene: TRBV15
D gene: NA
J gene: TRBJ1-2
CDR3 protein: CATSNWGPYGYTF
CDR3 DNA: TGTGCCACCAGCAACTGGGGCCCCTATGGCTACACCTTC

clone size: NA
V gene: TRBV5-1
D gene: TRBD2
J gene: TRBJ2-5
CDR3 protein: CASSVGTSGGQETQYF
CDR3 DNA: TGCGCCAGCAGCGTCGGGACTAGCGGAGGCCAAGAGACCCAGTACTTC

clone size: few
V gene: TRBV5-1
D gene: TRBD2
J gene: TRBJ2-1
CDR3 protein: CASSLATRESLGQFF
CDR3 DNA: TGCGCCAGCAGCTTGGCGACGCGGGAGAGTCTGGGGCAGTTCTTC

clone size: few
V gene: TRBV7-2
D gene: NA
J gene: TRBJ2-7
CDR3 protein: CASRTGTLPEQYF
CDR3 DNA: TGTGCCAGCAGAACCGGGACCCTGCCCGAGCAGTACTTC

clone size: few
V gene: TRBV12-3/TRBV12-4
D gene: TRBD2
J gene: TRBJ2-3
CDR3 protein: CASSLTSGRAKDTQYF
CDR3 DNA: TGTGCCAGCAGTTTAACTAGCGGGAGGGCCAAAGATACGCAGTATTTT

clone size: many
V gene: TRBV4-2
D gene: NA
J gene: TRBJ2-7
CDR3 protein: CASSQDSPYEQYF
CDR3 DNA: TGTGCCAGCAGCCAGGACAGCCCATACGAGCAGTACTTC

clone size: NA
V gene: TRBV9
D gene: TRBD2
J gene: TRBJ2-1
CDR3 protein: CASSVKASGSWGNEQFF
CDR3 DNA: TGTGCCAGCAGCGTAAAGGCTAGCGGGAGCTGGGGCAATGAGCAGTTCTTC

clone size: few
V gene: TRBV7-2
D gene: NA
J gene: TRBJ2-3
CDR3 protein: CASSWRGGSDTQYF
CDR3 DNA: TGTGCCAGCAGCTGGCGGGGCGGGTCAGATACGCAGTATTTT

clone size: NA
V gene: TRBV12-3/TRBV12-4
D gene: TRBD2
J gene: TRBJ2-7
CDR3 protein: CASSSHRAGAYEQYF
CDR3 DNA: TGTGCCAGCAGTTCCCATCGAGCGGGGGCCTACGAGCAGTACTTC

clone size: NA
V gene: TRBV5-4
D gene: TRBD2
J gene: TRBJ2-3
CDR3 protein: CASSRTSSPDTQYF
CDR3 DNA: TGTGCCAGCAGCCGGACTAGCTCCCCAGATACGCAGTATTTT

clone size: NA
V gene: TRBV5-7
D gene: NA
J gene: TRBJ1-1
CDR3 protein: CASSPYTEAFF
CDR3 DNA: TGTGCCAGCAGCCCTTACACTGAAGCTTTCTTT

clone size: NA
V gene: TRBV10-3
D gene: NA
J gene: TRBJ1-3
CDR3 protein: CAGGRGTGNTIYF
CDR3 DNA: TGTGCCGGCGGCAGGGGAACGGGAAACACCATATATTTT

clone size: few
V gene: TRBV11-1
D gene: TRBD1
J gene: TRBJ2-1
CDR3 protein: CASSFRDSNEQFF
CDR3 DNA: TGTGCCAGCAGCTTCCGGGACAGCAATGAGCAGTTCTTC

clone size: NA
V gene: TRBV5-4
D gene: NA
J gene: TRBJ2-3
CDR3 protein: CASSPDARTSDTQYF
CDR3 DNA: TGTGCCAGCAGCCCCGACGCCCGGACGTCAGATACGCAGTATTTT

clone size: few
V gene: TRBV7-2
D gene: NA
J gene: TRBJ1-1
CDR3 protein: CASSLVGGAAVLLAFF
CDR3 DNA: TGTGCCAGCAGCTTAGTAGGCGGCGCGGCGGTTCTCCTCGCTTTCTTT

clone size: few
V gene: TRBV29-1
D gene: NA
J gene: TRBJ2-5
CDR3 protein: CSVSLPGEGETQYF
CDR3 DNA: TGCAGCGTTTCTCTCCCAGGGGAGGGGGAGACCCAGTACTTC

clone size: NA
V gene: TRBV4-1
D gene: TRBD1
J gene: TRBJ2-7
CDR3 protein: CASSQEADRGAYEQYF
CDR3 DNA: TGCGCCAGCAGCCAAGAGGCTGACAGGGGAGCCTACGAGCAGTACTTC

clone size: NA
V gene: TRBV5-1
D gene: NA
J gene: TRBJ2-7
CDR3 protein: CASSDGPHYEQYF
CDR3 DNA: TGCGCCAGCAGCGACGGACCCCACTACGAGCAGTACTTC

clone size: many
V gene: TRBV4-3
D gene: TRBD1
J gene: TRBJ2-2
CDR3 protein: CASSQAGTGADTGELFF
CDR3 DNA: TGCGCCAGCAGCCAAGCGGGGACAGGCGCGGACACCGGGGAGCTGTTTTTT

clone size: few
V gene: TRBV29-1
D gene: NA
J gene: TRBJ1-2
CDR3 protein: CSVDGMGGLGYTF
CDR3 DNA: TGCAGCGTTGACGGCATGGGTGGGCTTGGCTACACCTTC

clone size: many
V gene: TRBV20-1
D gene: TRBD2
J gene: TRBJ2-7
CDR3 protein: CSAGGVHNSYEQYF
CDR3 DNA: TGCAGTGCTGGGGGGGTTCATAACTCCTACGAGCAGTACTTC

clone size: NA
V gene: TRBV2
D gene: TRBD1
J gene: TRBJ1-5
CDR3 protein: CASREGQLHQPQHF
CDR3 DNA: TGTGCCAGCAGGGAGGGACAGCTCCATCAGCCCCAGCATTTT

clone size: many
V gene: TRBV7-9
D gene: NA
J gene: TRBJ2-7
CDR3 protein: CASSLFGADEQYF
CDR3 DNA: TGTGCCAGCAGCTTATTTGGTGCAGACGAGCAGTACTTC

clone size: many
V gene: TRBV5-1
D gene: NA
J gene: TRBJ1-1
CDR3 protein: CASSPEQVGTEAFF
CDR3 DNA: TGCGCCAGCAGCCCTGAGCAAGTCGGGACTGAAGCTTTCTTT

clone size: many
V gene: TRBV5-5
D gene: NA
J gene: TRBJ2-7
CDR3 protein: CASSLAPTRKERGYF
CDR3 DNA: TGTGCCAGCAGCTTGGCCCCGACAAGGAAGGAGCGAGGGTACTTC

clone size: few
V gene: TRBV6-1
D gene: NA
J gene: TRBJ1-3
CDR3 protein: CASRSDILWNTIYF
CDR3 DNA: TGTGCCAGCAGAAGTGACATCCTTTGGAACACCATATATTTT

clone size: NA
V gene: TRBV30
D gene: TRBD1
J gene: TRBJ1-5
CDR3 protein: CAWSGDSYQPQHF
CDR3 DNA: TGTGCCTGGAGTGGGGACAGTTATCAGCCCCAGCATTTT

clone size: many
V gene: TRBV10-3
D gene: NA
J gene: TRBJ2-7
CDR3 protein: CAIRPGRLGEQYF
CDR3 DNA: TGTGCCATCAGGCCGGGACGACTGGGGGAGCAGTACTTC

clone size: few
V gene: TRBV7-3
D gene: NA
J gene: TRBJ1-6
CDR3 protein: CASSLNSDSPLHF
CDR3 DNA: TGTGCCAGCAGCTTAAATTCAGATTCACCCCTCCACTTT

clone size: NA
V gene: TRBV6-2/TRBV6-3
D gene: NA
J gene: TRBJ1-1
CDR3 protein: CASRRDSGGTEAFF
CDR3 DNA: TGTGCCAGCAGAAGGGACTCCGGGGGAACTGAAGCTTTCTTT

clone size: few
V gene: TRBV20-1
D gene: TRBD1
J gene: TRBJ1-5
CDR3 protein: CSARTGAGGGQPQHF
CDR3 DNA: TGCAGTGCTAGGACAGGGGCCGGGGGGGGCCAGCCCCAGCATTTT

clone size: NA
V gene: TRBV12-3/TRBV12-4
D gene: NA
J gene: TRBJ2-1
CDR3 protein: CASMGGGYNEQFF
CDR3 DNA: TGTGCCAGCATGGGAGGGGGGTACAATGAGCAGTTCTTC

clone size: many
V gene: TRBV20-1
D gene: NA
J gene: TRBJ2-3
CDR3 protein: CSARRTRTTDTQYF
CDR3 DNA: TGCAGTGCTAGAAGGACTCGCACCACAGATACGCAGTATTTT

clone size: once
V gene: TRBV3-1
D gene: NA
J gene: TRBJ2-1
CDR3 protein: CASSRGGVTGNEQFF
CDR3 DNA: TGTGCCAGCAGCCGCGGAGGAGTAACGGGCAATGAGCAGTTCTTC

clone size: few
V gene: TRBV5-1
D gene: NA
J gene: TRBJ2-1
CDR3 protein: CASSLGGPKVEQFF
CDR3 DNA: TGCGCCAGCAGCTTGGGGGGGCCGAAGGTTGAGCAGTTCTTC

clone size: few
V gene: TRBV2
D gene: NA
J gene: TRBJ1-2
CDR3 protein: CASEEGGNYGYTF
CDR3 DNA: TGTGCCAGCGAGGAAGGGGGTAACTATGGCTACACCTTC